Included here is one TCR beta chain sequence, with context. Which antigen it targets is not known. The input lacks base qualities; no much larger clone sits a single base away. In Seattle, one collaborating source enrolled patients while the infection was active and tracked those patients longitudinally over the course of disease. Collaborating institutions collected whole blood in K2EDTA tubes following their own protocols. Collaborator samples were shipped for TCRbeta analysis as frozen whole blood, isolated PBMCs, or DNA extracted from either sample type. There are 14 amino acids in the CDR3, from cysteine to phenylalanine inclusive. Only the CDR3 DNA stays, 42 bases, in frame from base 1. The V end gives up 5 bases and the J end 3 bases, leaving 4 bases in the junction not matched to a gene. In the germline V gene, CDR1 corresponds to SNHLY and CDR2 to FYNNEI. The immunoSEQ Assay, a bias-controlled multiplex PCR, was used to amplify TCRbeta CDR3 regions from genomic DNA. Turning to the authors' computational methods: Nucleated cell counts per sample were estimated from amplification of reference gene primers within the assay. To quantify the absolute abundance of each unique TCRbeta CDR3 rearrangement, sequence reads were collapsed and filtered. For each sample, productive Simpson clonality was calculated by taking the square root of Simpson's diversity index across productive rearrangements. The source is immuneACCESS, and TCRdb retained only in-frame sequences with V and J called. Part of the clones is not carried over; for the studies checked, unresolved V genes explain less than half of this, and the remainder is unexplained. The V and J calls and the clone size are those of that table, but D and trimming were determined from the DNA. The sample table shows approximately 330,000 clones, and nearly 90% are seen once. Around 1% of the sample is held by the ten biggest clonotypes.

The data stem from a study of blood T cell repertoires in COVID-19 (dated by TCRdb to between 2020 and 2021). Study-level background: The collaborator samples originated in the United States, Italy and Spain and spanned the acute and convalescent phases of COVID-19. The material from the prospective study consisted of cDNA or gDNA derived from T cells, B-cell-depleted T cells, or PBMCs. Subjects who had been exposed to COVID-19, were actively infected with it, or had recovered from it provided the deeply sampled blood TCRbeta repertoires that made up the dataset. A freely available public database, intended as a resource for researchers studying the immune response to SARS-CoV-2, is where the repertoires were released. Samples were obtained from the ongoing ImmuneRACE study (first 160 participants) and from about 1,300 subjects provided by 6 global collaborators. A de-identified subject ID, COVID-19 status, age in years and sex were almost always included in the sample metadata. Where available, HLA class I and class II types were obtained from metadata supplied by the sample provider rather than from assay-based typing. Broader findings and caveats from the paper: How much clinical and demographic metadata was included differed by source and by participant, and the metadata was provided uncurated.

The rearrangement joined TRBV2 to TRBJ2-7, and 10 junction bases match TRBD2. This receptor was obtained from a middle-aged woman with COVID-19, enrolled during active disease. Specimen: peripheral blood. Here the CDR3 is given as CASSPLAGVYEQYF. DNA sequence: TGTGCCAGCAGTCCTCTAGCGGGGGTCTACGAGCAGTACTTC.